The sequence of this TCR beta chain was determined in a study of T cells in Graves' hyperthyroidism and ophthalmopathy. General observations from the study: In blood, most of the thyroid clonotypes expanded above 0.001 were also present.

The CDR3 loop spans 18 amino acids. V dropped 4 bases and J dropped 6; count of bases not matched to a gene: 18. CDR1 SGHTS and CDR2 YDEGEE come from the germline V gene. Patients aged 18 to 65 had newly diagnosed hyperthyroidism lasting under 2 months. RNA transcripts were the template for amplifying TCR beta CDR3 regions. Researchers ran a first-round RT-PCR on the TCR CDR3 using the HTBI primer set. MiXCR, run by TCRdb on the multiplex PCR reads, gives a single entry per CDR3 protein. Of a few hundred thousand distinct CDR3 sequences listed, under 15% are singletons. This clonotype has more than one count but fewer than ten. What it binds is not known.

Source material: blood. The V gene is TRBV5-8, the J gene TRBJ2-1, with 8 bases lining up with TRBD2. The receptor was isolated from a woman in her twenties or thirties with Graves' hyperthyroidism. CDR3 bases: TGTGCCAGCAGCACACAGGGTCGGGCCGAGACTAGCGCCAATGAGCAGTTCTTC. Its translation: CASSTQGRAETSANEQFF. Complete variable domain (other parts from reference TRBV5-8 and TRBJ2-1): EAGVTQSPTHLIKTRGQQATLRCSPISGHTSVYWYQQALGLGLQFLLWYDEGEERNRGNFPPRFSGRQFPNYSSELNVNALELEDSALYLCASSTQGRAETSANEQFFGPGTRLTVL.